Following are 5 T cell receptor beta chains from one sample sequenced in a study of CD8+CD57+ T cells in acquired aplastic anemia. Genomic DNA was employed as the template in profiling TCR beta VDJ and CDR3. From the reads, TCRdb called clonotypes with MiXCR, one entry per CDR3 protein. The sample shows hundreds of thousands of distinct CDR3 sequences, about 70% of them seen only once. The sequenced sample consisted of sorted CD4+, CD8+, or CD8+CD57+ T cells (not recorded which) from PBMCs. The source of these receptors is a human donor in good health, serving as a control.

This clonotype was seen at least ten times. The chain couples TRBV20-1 to TRBJ1-2; D is unclear. This CDR3 has 12 residues. V was shortened by 0 bases and J by 6 bases, with 8 bases between the two germline ends. Germline V gene lookup returns CDR1 DFQATT and CDR2 SNEGSKA (reference sequence). The CDR3 nucleotides read TGCAGTGCTAGAGAAGGACTCGATGGCTACACCTTC. Translating gives CSAREGLDGYTF.

This clonotype has only one observation. An end of the junction differs from the germline gene, which may be a read error. The J gene is TRBJ2-7, the V gene TRBV7-2; tentatively, D is TRBD1 (5 bases). Germline CDR1 SGHTA, CDR2 FQGNSA. CDR3 size: 13 residues. The CDR3 sequence is CASGSRQPYTQAF. As DNA, the CDR3 is TGTGCCAGCGGCTCTCGACAGCCCTACACGCAAGCCTTC.

Regarding this clonotype: Its ends do not fully match the called genes, so a read error is possible. The gene calls are TRBV7-9 and TRBJ2-3; 10 bases agree with TRBD2. CDR1 is SEHNR and CDR2 is FQNEAQ in the germline V gene (reference sequence). The CDR3 contains 14 residues. In DNA form, the CDR3 reads TGTGCCAGCAGTCAGGCGGCTAGCGGGGGTCCCATTAGATTT. Its translation is CASSQAASGGPIRF.

This clonotype occurred many times. The V gene is TRBV7-8, the J gene TRBJ1-2; D gene unclear. The CDR3 spans 15 residues. CDR1 is SGHVS and CDR2 is FQNEAQ in the germline V gene. V lost 4 bases and J lost 2, with 14 bases in between. The CDR3 region is CASSSLNSGNYGYTF. CDR3 nucleotide sequence: TGTGCCAGCAGCTCGCTAAACTCCGGGAACTATGGCTACACCTTC.

Concerning this clonotype itself: A read error may produce the germline difference seen at one junction end. The CDR3 protein is CASSLADQPQQAVF. In DNA form, the CDR3 reads TGTGCCAGCAGCTTAGCCGATCAGCCCCAGCAAGCTGTCTTT. The V call is TRBV7-2, the J call TRBJ1-1; no firm D call. CDR1 and CDR2 (germline): SGHTA, FQGNSA. CDR3 size: 14 residues.